Following are 10 T cell receptor beta chains from one sample sequenced in a study of post-analysis software for immune sequencing data. Study-wide points: Roughly five TRBV segments were significantly more frequent in patients than in controls. TRBV5-6, TRBV5-1 and TRBV20-1 were among these segments.

These receptors have no known antigen. The library was made from cDNA and included unique molecular identifiers. Each CDR3 protein gets one entry after TCRdb re-called the PCR reads with MiXCR. The sample records about 200,000 distinct CDR3 sequences, roughly 28% being singletons. Sequenced sample: blood. The receptors derive from a girl aged 2-17 years with multiple sclerosis.

This clonotype was recorded a few times. The chain is built from TRBV7-9 and TRBJ1-6, with 7 positions matching TRBD1. The J segment lost 2 bases and the V segment lost 3 bases, leaving 7 bases of the junction unmatched. The CDR3 runs to 17 residues. Germline V gene data show CDR1 as SEHNR and CDR2 as FQNEAQ (reference sequence). The CDR3 loop is CASSFRQGGTYNSPLHF. The CDR3 nucleotides read TGTGCCAGCAGCTTCAGACAGGGAGGCACCTATAATTCACCCCTCCACTTT.

Relative to its sample, this clonotype is medium-sized. The CDR3 nucleotides are TGCAGTGCTAGAGATCGGGGATTCGGCGCGGGAGTGGCAGATACGCAGTATTTT. It yields the protein CSARDRGFGAGVADTQYF. The rearrangement links TRBV20-1 to TRBJ2-3, with TRBD2 identical over 7 bases. Germline CDR1 is DFQATT and CDR2 is SNEGSKA (reference sequence). V trimming: 0 bases; J trimming: 4 bases; junction bases outside the gene matches: 16. The CDR3 is 18 residues long.

A note on this clonotype: A single base separates this from a much larger clone, so it may be a read error. The CDR3 loop is CTSSYNWATNEKLFF. The DNA of the CDR3 is TGTACCAGCAGTTACAATTGGGCAACTAATGAAAAACTGTTTTTT. The rearrangement uses TRBV6-2 or TRBV6-3 and TRBJ1-4; D gene unclear. Germline-derived CDR1 and CDR2 are MNHEY and SVGEGT. CDR3 length: 15 residues.

V gene TRBV5-1 combines with J gene TRBJ1-1; D ambiguous. The germline V gene encodes CDR1 SGHRS and CDR2 YFSETQ. V was pared by 4 bases and J by 8 bases, with 18 bases between. The CDR3 has 14 residues. CDR3: CASSPRRLVEEAFF. The CDR3 nucleotides read TGCGCCAGCAGCCCGAGGAGGCTAGTAGAAGAAGCTTTCTTT.

The sample holds many counts of this clonotype. The chain is built from TRBV10-3 and TRBJ2-1; D ambiguous. Trimming stripped 5 bases from V and 7 bases from J, with 6 bases between. This CDR3 comprises 11 residues. Looked up from germline, CDR1 is ENHRY and CDR2 is SYGVKD. The DNA of the CDR3 is TGTGCCATCAGTCAGATGAATGAGCAGTTCTTC. Amino acid sequence: CAISQMNEQFF.

This clonotype was recorded a few times. The J gene is TRBJ2-5, the V gene TRBV18; tentative D call: TRBD2 (5 bases). The CDR3 totals 14 residues. CDR1 is KGHSH and CDR2 is LQKENI in the germline V gene. The ends were cut back, 3 bases at V and 2 bases at J, with 10 bases in the middle. The CDR3 sequence is CASSPLEGQETQYF. For the CDR3, the DNA is TGTGCCAGCTCACCCTTAGAGGGACAAGAGACCCAGTACTTC.

This clonotype was found many times. The V call is TRBV4-1, the J call TRBJ2-3; no reliable D call. The CDR3 sequence is 14 residues long. V lost 0 bases and J 6 bases, leaving 10 bases between the germline ends. Germline CDR1 and CDR2: MGHRA and YSYEKL. The CDR3 loop reads CASSQEAERDTQYF. CDR3 DNA sequence: TGCGCCAGCAGCCAAGAGGCAGAGCGTGATACGCAGTATTTT.

This chain connects TRBV12-3 or TRBV12-4 to TRBJ1-1, with no clear D. The CDR3 has 11 residues. V lost 7 bases to trimming and J lost 6 bases, with 9 bases between them. Here the CDR3 reads CASTPWPEAFF. In nucleotides, the CDR3 is TGTGCCAGCACCCCGTGGCCTGAAGCTTTCTTT.

The chain employs TRBV3-1 and TRBJ2-3, with 7 bases identical to TRBD1. The V segment lost 5 bases and the J segment 1 base; nucleotides outside the gene matches: 9. Looked up from germline, CDR1 is LGHDT and CDR2 is YNNKEL (reference sequence). This CDR3 is 16 amino acids long. The CDR3 spells CASSRLTGLGTDTQYF. CDR3 nucleotide sequence: TGTGCCAGCAGCAGATTGACAGGGCTAGGCACAGATACGCAGTATTTT.

A remark on this clonotype: Germline and junction disagree at one end, which may indicate a read error. J is TRBJ2-3 and V is TRBV12-3 or TRBV12-4; tentatively, D is TRBD1 (6 bases). This CDR3 has 15 residues. CDR3 protein: CASSTQGISADAQYF. DNA of the CDR3: TGTGCCAGCAGTACGCAGGGGATCAGCGCAGATGCGCAGTATTTT.